The clone carrying this T cell receptor (beta chain) was recorded once. In the source study's methods: Using reference gene primer amplification, nucleated cell counts were estimated. Measured with immunoSEQ multiplex PCR; TCRdb has only the in-frame clones, and not every one. The V and J calls and clone size come from that table; D and trimming were worked out from the DNA. The data contain approximately 150,000 clones, approximately 89% of them singletons. These data are taken from a study of blood T cell repertoires in COVID-19. Across the whole study: Samples taken during acute and convalescent COVID-19 were collected in the United States, Italy and Spain. From T cells, B-cell-depleted T cells, or PBMCs came the material, which was cDNA or gDNA.

V shed 5 bases and J shed 5 bases, with 13 bases lying between them. Germline V gene lookup returns CDR1 MNHEY and CDR2 SMNVEV (reference sequence). This CDR3 region has 13 residues. This chain connects TRBV27 to TRBJ2-7; possible D gene TRBD1, 7 bases. This sequence was found in a human donor in a cohort sampled during active COVID-19. The sequenced sample consisted of peripheral blood. The CDR3 nucleotides are TGTGCCAGCAGTGCGGGACAGTTCCACGAGCAGTACTTC. Translation gives CASSAGQFHEQYF.